This TCR beta chain came from a study of breast tumors, draining lymph nodes, adjacent tissues. The CDR3 totals 13 residues. Germline lookup yields CDR1 ENHRY and CDR2 SYGVKD. V was shortened by 4 bases and J by 7 bases, with 11 bases between the two germline ends. One entry per CDR3 protein, called by TCRdb with MiXCR from the multiplex PCR reads. The sample has 50,000 to 65,000 distinct CDR3 sequences, approximately 45% seen once. The specimen sequenced was breast tumor tissue. The chain employs TRBV10-3 and TRBJ2-1; D perhaps matches TRBD1 (5 bases). This clonotype originated in a female donor with breast cancer. Some clones in this sample may be carry-over from other donors' samples. CDR3 DNA: TGTGCCATCAGTGGACTCCCAGGGAATGAGCAGTTCTTC. Translated: CAISGLPGNEQFF.